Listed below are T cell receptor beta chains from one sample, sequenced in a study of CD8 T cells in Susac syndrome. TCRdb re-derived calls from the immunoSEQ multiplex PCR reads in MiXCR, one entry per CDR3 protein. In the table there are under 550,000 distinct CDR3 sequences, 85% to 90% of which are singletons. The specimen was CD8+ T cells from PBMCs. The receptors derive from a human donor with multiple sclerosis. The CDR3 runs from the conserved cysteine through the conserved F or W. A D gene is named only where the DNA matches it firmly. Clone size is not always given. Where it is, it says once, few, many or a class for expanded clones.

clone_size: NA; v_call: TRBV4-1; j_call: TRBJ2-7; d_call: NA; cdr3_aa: CASSQDNDGPYEQYF; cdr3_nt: TGCGCCAGCAGCCAAGATAATGACGGTCCCTACGAGCAGTACTTC
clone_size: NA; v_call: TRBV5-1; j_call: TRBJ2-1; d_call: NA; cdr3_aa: CASSGGGGGPYNEQFF; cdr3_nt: TGCGCCAGCAGCGGGGGAGGGGGAGGCCCATACAATGAGCAGTTCTTC
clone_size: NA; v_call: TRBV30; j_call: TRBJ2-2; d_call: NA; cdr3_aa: CAWSSVGELFF; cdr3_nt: TGTGCCTGGAGTTCGGTCGGGGAGCTGTTTTTT
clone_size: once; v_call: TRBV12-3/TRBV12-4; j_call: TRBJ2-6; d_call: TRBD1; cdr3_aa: CASSSTGQFMILDSGANVLTF; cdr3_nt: TGTGCCAGCAGCAGCACGGGACAGTTTATGATATTAGACTCTGGGGCCAACGTCCTGACTTTC
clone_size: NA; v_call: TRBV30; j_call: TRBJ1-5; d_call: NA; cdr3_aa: CAWSEQGNQPQHF; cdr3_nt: TGTGCCTGGAGTGAACAGGGCAATCAGCCCCAGCATTTT
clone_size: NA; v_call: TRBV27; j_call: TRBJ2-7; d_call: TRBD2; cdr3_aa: CASSLSQGGDYEQYF; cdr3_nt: TGTGCCAGCAGTTTATCTCAGGGAGGGGACTACGAGCAGTACTTC
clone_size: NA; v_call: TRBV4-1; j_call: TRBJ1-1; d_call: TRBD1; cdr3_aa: CASSPGTGNWNTEAFF; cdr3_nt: TGCGCCAGCAGCCCCGGGACAGGGAATTGGAACACTGAAGCTTTCTTT
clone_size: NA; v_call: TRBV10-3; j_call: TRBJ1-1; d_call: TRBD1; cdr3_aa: CASEQGSVNTEAFF; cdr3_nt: TGTGCCAGCGAACAGGGGAGTGTGAACACTGAAGCTTTCTTT
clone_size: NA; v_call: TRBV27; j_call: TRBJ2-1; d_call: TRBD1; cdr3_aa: CASIGQAGTSYNEQFF; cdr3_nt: TGTGCCAGCATTGGACAGGCGGGTACCTCCTACAATGAGCAGTTCTTC
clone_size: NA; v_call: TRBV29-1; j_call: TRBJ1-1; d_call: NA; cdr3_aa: CSVEDRTDTEAFF; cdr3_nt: TGCAGCGTTGAAGACCGGACAGACACTGAAGCTTTCTTT
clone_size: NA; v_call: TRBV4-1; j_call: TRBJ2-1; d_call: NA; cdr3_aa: CASSGSGSYNEQFF; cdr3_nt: TGCGCCAGCAGCGGATCGGGCTCCTACAATGAGCAGTTCTTC